This T cell receptor (beta chain) originates from a study of cytomegalovirus exposure and HLA in healthy donors. Broader study findings: The authors confirmed in vitro that a few CMV-associated chains were specific for CMV antigens.

This CDR3 contains 14 residues. Looked up from germline, CDR1 is MRHNA and CDR2 is SNTAGT. The V gene lost 0 bases and the J gene lost 3 bases, with 5 bases spanning the gap. 60 Vbeta and 13 Jbeta primers were used in PCR. Profiling relied on immunoSEQ multiplex PCR, and the TCRdb table lists in-frame clones only, not all of them. In the table there are more than 80,000 clones, around 73% of which are singletons. This clone showed up just a few times. Its antigen is still unknown. The chain recombines TRBV6-4 with TRBJ2-2; D is possibly TRBD2 (5 bases). The source is a woman in her forties in good health and CMV-seropositive. Source material: PBMCs. CDR3: CASSDSSDTGELFF. The CDR3 region has the DNA TGTGCCAGCAGTGACTCTAGCGACACCGGGGAGCTGTTTTTT.